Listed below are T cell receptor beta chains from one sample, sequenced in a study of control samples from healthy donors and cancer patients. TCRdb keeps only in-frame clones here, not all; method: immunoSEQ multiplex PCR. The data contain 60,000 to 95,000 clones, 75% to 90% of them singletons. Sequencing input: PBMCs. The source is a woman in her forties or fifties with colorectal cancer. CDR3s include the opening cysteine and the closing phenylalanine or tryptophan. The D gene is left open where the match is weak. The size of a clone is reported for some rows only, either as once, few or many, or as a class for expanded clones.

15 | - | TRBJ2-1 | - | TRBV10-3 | CAISDARGADNEQFF | TGTGCCATCAGTGATGCACGGGGGGCAGACAATGAGCAGTTCTTC
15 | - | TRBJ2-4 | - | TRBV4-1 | CASSQVQGSENIQYF | TGCGCCAGCAGCCAAGTTCAGGGTTCGGAAAACATTCAGTACTTC
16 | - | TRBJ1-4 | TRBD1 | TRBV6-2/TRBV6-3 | CASSIMYGQGVGKLFF | TGTGCCAGCAGTATTATGTACGGACAGGGCGTAGGAAAACTGTTTTTT
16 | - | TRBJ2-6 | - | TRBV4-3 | CASSQDPATGANVLTF | TGCGCCAGCAGCCAAGATCCTGCAACTGGGGCCAACGTCCTGACTTTC
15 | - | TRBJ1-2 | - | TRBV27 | CASSLQGTARGGYTF | TGTGCCAGCAGTTTACAAGGGACGGCTAGGGGTGGCTACACCTTC
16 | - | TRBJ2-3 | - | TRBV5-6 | CASSQNGARLTDTQYF | TGTGCCAGCAGCCAGAACGGGGCGAGATTAACAGATACGCAGTATTTT
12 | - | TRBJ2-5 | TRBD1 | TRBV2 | CAQGQGRETQYF | TGTGCACAAGGACAGGGGCGAGAGACCCAGTACTTC
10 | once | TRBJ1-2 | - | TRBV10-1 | CASRGCGYTF | TGCGCCAGCAGAGGTTGTGGCTACACCTTC
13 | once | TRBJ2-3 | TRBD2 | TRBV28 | CAASGGGTDTQYF | TGTGCCGCTAGCGGGGGCGGCACAGATACGCAGTATTTT
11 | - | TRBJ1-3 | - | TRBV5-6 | CASSLGDTIYF | TGTGCCAGCAGCTTGGGGGACACCATATATTTT
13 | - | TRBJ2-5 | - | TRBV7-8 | CASGLGSRETQYF | TGTGCCAGCGGCTTAGGCAGCAGGGAGACCCAGTACTTC
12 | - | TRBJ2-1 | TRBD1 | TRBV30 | CAGTGTYNEQFF | TGTGCCGGGACAGGGACCTACAATGAGCAGTTCTTC
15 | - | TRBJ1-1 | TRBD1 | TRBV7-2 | CASTSPGQGGTEAFF | TGTGCCAGCACCTCCCCGGGACAGGGAGGCACTGAAGCTTTCTTT
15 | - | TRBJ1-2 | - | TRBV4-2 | CASSQGDRGRVGYTF | TGTGCCAGCAGCCAAGGGGATCGGGGGCGGGTTGGCTACACCTTC
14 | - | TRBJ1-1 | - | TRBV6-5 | CASRETGLNTEAFF | TGTGCCAGCAGAGAGACAGGTCTGAACACTGAAGCTTTCTTT